Following are 31 T cell receptor beta chains from one sample sequenced in a study of CD8 T cells in Susac syndrome. A quantity of about 0.5 to 1 ug RNA underwent reverse transcription using random hexamers. TCRdb called the immunoSEQ multiplex PCR reads again in MiXCR, with one record for every CDR3 protein. The sample records just under 95,000 distinct CDR3 sequences, about 94% being singletons. Sequencing was done on a sample of CD4+ T cells from PBMCs. Every receptor here comes from a human donor with Susac syndrome.

The V and J genes are TRBV28 and TRBJ1-3; D not certain. V lost 2 bases and J lost 0, with 8 bases in between. This CDR3 is built from 15 residues. The V gene's germline CDR1 is MDHEN and CDR2 SYDVKM. For the CDR3, the DNA is TGTGCCAGCAGTTTAGGGCAGGACTCTGGAAACACCATATATTTT. This sequence encodes CASSLGQDSGNTIYF.

The genes are TRBV6-5 and TRBJ2-1, with 8 bases that match TRBD2. The CDR3 runs 15 residues. With V trimmed by 6 bases and J by 7 bases, 11 bases remained unmatched. Per the germline V gene, CDR1 is MNHEY and CDR2 is SVGAGI. As DNA, the CDR3 is TGTGCCAGCAGCCGAGTACCGGGACTAGAGAATGAGCAGTTCTTC. Translation: CASSRVPGLENEQFF.

This clonotype was detected only once. The chain recombines TRBV20-1 with TRBJ1-6, with D unclear. There are 16 residues in the CDR3. V lost 0 bases and J lost 1, with 10 bases in between. Germline V gene lookup returns CDR1 DFQATT and CDR2 SNEGSKA (reference sequence). CDR3 sequence: CSARDLQGSYNSPLHF. The CDR3 nucleotides read TGCAGTGCTAGAGATCTACAAGGGTCCTATAATTCACCCCTCCACTTT.

V gene TRBV28 combines with J gene TRBJ1-2, with no clear D. The CDR3 length is 14 residues. Trimming removed 5 bases from V and 4 bases from J, with 14 bases in between. Germline-derived CDR1 and CDR2 are MDHEN and SYDVKM. This CDR3 reads CASSTHSALYGYTF. CDR3 sequence (DNA): TGTGCCAGCAGTACCCACTCGGCCCTCTATGGCTACACCTTC.

The gene calls are TRBV7-2 and TRBJ2-3; D not certain. Trimming shortened V by 1 base and J by 4 bases, and 12 bases separated the two germline ends. This CDR3 region has 15 residues. Germline values: CDR1 SGHTA, CDR2 FQGNSA. The CDR3 spells CASSLDRPPPDTQYF. Here the CDR3 DNA reads TGTGCCAGCAGCTTAGACCGGCCCCCCCCAGATACGCAGTATTTT. Full variable domain (outside the CDR3, taken from reference TRBV7-2 and TRBJ2-3): GAGVSQSPSNKVTEKGKDVELRCDPISGHTALYWYRQSLGQGLEFLIYFQGNSAPDKSGLPSDRFSAERTGGSVSTLTIQRTQQEDSAVYLCASSLDRPPPDTQYFGPGTRLTVL.

The chain employs TRBV30 and TRBJ1-1; D is ambiguous. This CDR3 region has 11 residues. Germline V gene sequence: CDR1 GTSNPN, CDR2 SVGIG (reference sequence). V gave up 1 base and J gave up 7 bases, with 7 bases separating them. The DNA of the CDR3 is TGTGCCTGGAGTGGGGTCCTTGAAGCTTTCTTT. Protein sequence: CAWSGVLEAFF.

The chain links TRBV27 to TRBJ2-2, with D unresolved. V was pared by 6 bases and J by 5 bases, with 4 bases between. Germline CDR1 and CDR2: MNHEY and SMNVEV (reference sequence). The CDR3 extends over 11 amino acids. The CDR3 here is CASRRTGELFF. In nucleotides, the CDR3 is TGTGCCAGCAGGCGAACCGGGGAGCTGTTTTTT.

The CDR3 loop reads CASSVPRPGEQFF. The CDR3 DNA reads as TGTGCCAGCAGCGTACCACGTCCGGGTGAGCAGTTCTTC. The rearrangement uses TRBV9 and TRBJ2-1, with unresolved D. Trimming took off 1 base at V and 9 bases at J, with 11 bases between the two ends. Germline V gene lookup returns CDR1 SGDLS and CDR2 YYNGEE. CDR3 length equals 13 residues.

The chain carries TRBV9 and TRBJ2-6; the D gene is possibly TRBD2 (6 bases). The V gene lost 0 bases and the J gene lost 2 bases, with 12 bases spanning the gap. CDR1 and CDR2 (germline): SGDLS, YYNGEE. The CDR3 is 17 residues long. The CDR3 spells CASSVDPGRPGANVLTF. The CDR3 DNA is TGTGCCAGCAGCGTAGATCCAGGGAGGCCTGGGGCCAACGTCCTGACTTTC.

The chain is built from TRBV6-5 and TRBJ2-7; 8 bases fit TRBD1. CDR3 length: 15 amino acids. V was pared by 6 bases and J by 5 bases, with 12 bases of the junction left unmatched. Germline V gene data show CDR1 as MNHEY and CDR2 as SVGAGI. The CDR3 loop is CASRYIRQGFHEQYF. The CDR3 nucleotides read TGTGCCAGCAGGTACATTCGACAGGGGTTCCACGAGCAGTACTTC.

The chain links TRBV20-1 to TRBJ1-2; D gene uncertain. In germline, CDR1 is DFQATT, CDR2 SNEGSKA (reference sequence). This CDR3 is 13 amino acids long. Between the trimmed V and J ends, which lost 1 base and 8 bases, there was a span of 14 bases. In nucleotides, the CDR3 is TGCAGTGCTAGAGTAAGCCTCCAGCGGGGCTACACCTTC. Translating gives CSARVSLQRGYTF.

The chain couples TRBV7-6 to TRBJ2-1; D remains ambiguous. The ends were cut back, 5 bases at V and 1 base at J, with 12 bases in the middle. This CDR3 region has 15 residues. The germline V gene encodes CDR1 SGHVS and CDR2 FNYEAQ. The DNA for the CDR3 is TGTGCCAGCAGCCCAAGCCCCGGGTCCTACAATGAGCAGTTCTTC. It codes for CASSPSPGSYNEQFF.

V usage is TRBV3-1 and J usage is TRBJ2-3; D gene uncertain. Per the germline V gene, CDR1 is LGHDT and CDR2 is YNNKEL (reference sequence). V dropped 3 bases and J dropped 2 bases, with 6 bases sitting between them. The CDR3 sequence is 13 residues long. In DNA form, the CDR3 reads TGTGCCAGCAGCCAGGCTGACACAGATACGCAGTATTTT. This codes for CASSQADTDTQYF.

The chain couples TRBV29-1 to TRBJ1-2, with 10 bases fitting TRBD1. Germline V gene sequence: CDR1 SQVTM, CDR2 ANQGSEA. Losses at the gene ends were 3 bases for V and 7 bases for J; bases not matched to a gene: 11. The CDR3 is 15 amino acids. CDR3 residues: CSVDPGTGDSAGYTF. The CDR3, as DNA: TGCAGCGTTGATCCCGGGACAGGGGATTCCGCTGGCTACACCTTC.

The chain employs TRBV20-1 and TRBJ1-2; no clear D gene. CDR3 size: 15 residues. V dropped 2 bases and J dropped 2 bases, with 15 bases sitting between them. The germline CDR1 and CDR2 sequences are DFQATT and SNEGSKA (reference sequence). The CDR3 DNA reads as TGCAGTGCTAGACAAGGAGGCGGACTCAACTATGGCTACACCTTC. Translation: CSARQGGGLNYGYTF.

The chain has TRBV20-1 and TRBJ2-1, with D tentatively TRBD2 (5 bases). Trimming left V 7 bases short and J 10 bases short, with 14 bases between. Germline-derived CDR1 and CDR2 are DFQATT and SNEGSKA (reference sequence). The CDR3 is 11 amino acids. For the CDR3, the DNA is TGCAGTGGCGCAGGAGGTCTCGAGCAGTTCTTC. Translated: CSGAGGLEQFF.

The chain is built from TRBV20-1 and TRBJ1-2; D may be TRBD1 (5 bases). Germline loops: CDR1 DFQATT, CDR2 SNEGSKA (reference sequence). With 5 bases removed from V and 6 bases from J, the gap between germline ends came to 10 bases. The CDR3 runs to 11 residues. CDR3: CSASGTDGYTF. The CDR3 DNA is TGCAGTGCTTCCGGGACCGATGGCTACACCTTC.

The chain links TRBV9 to TRBJ2-1, with D perhaps given as TRBD1 or TRBD2 (5 bases each). CDR1 SGDLS and CDR2 YYNGEE come from the germline V gene. The length of the CDR3 is 14 residues. Trimming shortened V by 0 bases and J by 7 bases, and 11 bases separated the two germline ends. This CDR3 is CASSVAPGTNEQFF. CDR3 bases: TGTGCCAGCAGCGTAGCTCCGGGGACGAATGAGCAGTTCTTC. Complete variable domain (other parts from reference TRBV9 and TRBJ2-1): DSGVTQTPKHLITATGQRVTLRCSPRSGDLSVYWYQQSLDQGLQFLIQYYNGEERAKGNILERFSAQQFPDLHSELNLSSLELGDSALYFCASSVAPGTNEQFFGPGTRLTVL.

The chain is built from TRBV15 and TRBJ1-6; no definite D call. The CDR3 extends over 12 amino acids. Germline V gene lookup returns CDR1 LNHNV and CDR2 YYDKDF (reference sequence). V gave up 3 bases and J gave up 8 bases, with 5 bases separating them. CDR3 sequence: CATSRADSPLHF. The CDR3 coding sequence is TGTGCCACCAGCAGGGCGGATTCACCCCTCCACTTT.

A few counts support this clonotype. The chain links TRBV18 to TRBJ1-4, with 8 bases lining up with TRBD1. The germline V gene has CDR1 KGHSH and CDR2 LQKENI. The V gene end was trimmed by 3 bases and the J gene end by 5 bases; junction bases not matched to a gene: 2. The CDR3 consists of 14 residues. The CDR3 spells CASSPGTGNEKLFF. CDR3 coding DNA: TGTGCCAGCTCACCGGGGACAGGCAATGAAAAACTGTTTTTT.

The CDR3 here is CSAGLAGHTGELFF. The CDR3, as DNA: TGCAGTGCTGGGCTAGCGGGGCACACCGGGGAGCTGTTTTTT. The chain joins TRBV20-1 to TRBJ2-2, with TRBD2 identical over 9 bases. The CDR3 consists of 14 residues. CDR1 DFQATT and CDR2 SNEGSKA come from the germline V gene (reference sequence). J was trimmed by 3 bases and V by 5 bases; bases with no gene match: 4.

The genes are TRBV6-1 and TRBJ1-1; D possibly corresponds to TRBD1 (5 bases). The CDR3 consists of 15 residues. The germline V gene encodes CDR1 MNHNS and CDR2 SASEGT. V was trimmed by 7 bases and J by 1 base, leaving 16 bases between them. The chain's CDR3 is CASNRDLGTNTEAFF. The CDR3 DNA sequence: TGTGCCAGCAACCGGGACTTGGGTACGAACACTGAAGCTTTCTTT.

J is TRBJ2-3 and V is TRBV20-1, with a possible D match to TRBD2 (7 bases). The CDR3 is made up of 14 amino acids. V gave up 4 bases and J gave up 2 bases, with 13 bases separating them. Looked up from germline, CDR1 is DFQATT and CDR2 is SNEGSKA (reference sequence). CDR3 coding DNA: TGCAGTGCTATGCGGGGGCTATCCACAGATACGCAGTATTTT. It yields the protein CSAMRGLSTDTQYF.

The chain carries TRBV7-9 and TRBJ2-6; D unresolved. The V gene lost 0 bases and the J gene lost 0 bases, with 12 bases spanning the gap. The length of the CDR3 is 18 residues. CDR1 and CDR2 from the germline V gene are SEHNR and FQNEAQ (reference sequence). In DNA form, the CDR3 reads TGTGCCAGCAGCTTAGCCGTCAGTGCCACCTCTGGGGCCAACGTCCTGACTTTC. Its translation is CASSLAVSATSGANVLTF.

The chain combines TRBV28 with TRBJ1-2, with D unclear. Germline V gene data show CDR1 as MDHEN and CDR2 as SYDVKM. V lost 3 bases to trimming and J lost 8 bases, with 10 bases between them. This CDR3 is 12 amino acids long. CDR3 residues: CASSFLRLGYTF. For the CDR3, the DNA is TGTGCCAGCAGTTTCCTACGGCTCGGCTACACCTTC.

This clonotype was recorded only once. The chain combines TRBV7-2 with TRBJ2-7; D perhaps matches TRBD2 (6 bases). In germline, CDR1 is SGHTA, CDR2 FQGNSA. This CDR3 region has 13 residues. The V gene lost 1 base and the J gene lost 5 bases, with 9 bases spanning the gap. The CDR3 region has the DNA TGTGCCAGCAGCTTAGTAGGCGGGAACGAGCAGTACTTC. Its translation is CASSLVGGNEQYF.

This clonotype was observed once. The V gene is TRBV9, the J gene TRBJ2-3, with 12 bases fitting TRBD2. CDR1 and CDR2 from the germline V gene are SGDLS and YYNGEE. CDR3 length: 17 residues. The trim removed 0 bases at V and 4 bases at J, leaving 6 bases unmatched. CDR3 amino acids: CASSVDPLAGGSDTQYF. CDR3 DNA: TGTGCCAGCAGCGTAGACCCCCTAGCGGGGGGGTCAGATACGCAGTATTTT.

This clonotype occurred once. V and J are TRBV11-2 and TRBJ2-2; 8 bases align to TRBD2. Unmatched junction bases numbered 5, after V lost 5 bases and J lost 0 bases. Germline loops: CDR1 SGHAT, CDR2 FQNNGV. The CDR3 covers 16 residues. The CDR3 reads CASSARLAPNTGELFF. CDR3 DNA sequence: TGTGCCAGCAGCGCCAGACTAGCGCCGAACACCGGGGAGCTGTTTTTT. The whole variable domain, filled in from reference TRBV11-2 and TRBJ2-2, reads EAGVAQSPRYKIIEKRQSVAFWCNPISGHATLYWYQQILGQGPKLLIQFQNNGVVDDSQLPKDRFSAERLKGVDSTLKIQPAKLEDSAVYLCASSARLAPNTGELFFGEGSRLTVL.

The chain employs TRBV30 and TRBJ1-1; D is possibly TRBD1 (6 bases). V lost 1 base and J 4 bases, leaving 16 bases between the germline ends. CDR1 GTSNPN and CDR2 SVGIG come from the germline V gene (reference sequence). The CDR3 totals 15 residues. The CDR3 DNA reads TGTGCCTGGAGTGACACAGGGACGGGGACCACTGAAGCTTTCTTT. Its translation is CAWSDTGTGTTEAFF. The entire variable domain, with the rest obtained from reference TRBV30 and TRBJ1-1, is as follows: SQTIHQWPATLVQPVGSPLSLECTVEGTSNPNLYWYRQAAGRGLQLLFYSVGIGQISSEVPQNLSASRPQDRQFILSSKKLLLSDSGFYLCAWSDTGTGTTEAFFGQGTRLTVV.

V gene TRBV4-2 combines with J gene TRBJ2-2; the match to TRBD2 covers 9 bases. This CDR3 is 19 amino acids long. The germline CDR1 and CDR2 sequences are LGHNA and YNFKEQ. Trimming cost V 1 base and J 7 bases; bases outside gene matches: 16. This CDR3 is CASSQVAQAGGRQSGELFF. The CDR3 bases are TGTGCCAGCAGCCAAGTCGCACAAGCGGGGGGCCGGCAGAGCGGGGAGCTGTTTTTT.

This chain links TRBV20-1 with TRBJ2-5; unclear D gene. Trimming took 3 bases from V and 5 from J, leaving 10 bases between them. The CDR3 is 12 residues long. The germline gives CDR1 DFQATT, CDR2 SNEGSKA (reference sequence). In DNA form, the CDR3 reads TGCAGTGCTAGCGCTCTTAGGGAGACCCAGTACTTC. Translated, it gives CSASALRETQYF.